One and the same sample provided the 29 T cell receptor beta chains below, sequenced in a study of cytomegalovirus exposure and HLA in healthy donors. The PCR ran on 60 Vbeta and 13 Jbeta primers. TCRdb keeps only in-frame clones here, not all; method: immunoSEQ multiplex PCR. The repertoire consists of approximately 110,000 clones, with around 75% occurring once and the leading ten covering under 1.5%. The sequenced sample was PBMCs. These receptors originate from a man aged 35-49 years in good health and CMV-seronegative.

The CDR3 nucleotides are TGTGCCAGTAGTATAGCAGGGGTATCCTACGAGCAGTACTTC. Protein: CASSIAGVSYEQYF. This chain connects TRBV19 to TRBJ2-7, with TRBD1 as a possible D gene (6 bases). Trimming removed 1 base from V and 1 base from J, with 8 bases in between. The CDR3 contains 14 residues. Germline V CDR1 and CDR2: LNHDA, SQIVND (reference sequence).

The chain is built from TRBV19 and TRBJ1-2, with 8 bases matching TRBD1. The CDR3 covers 13 residues. Germline CDR1 is LNHDA and CDR2 is SQIVND (reference sequence). V lost 4 bases to trimming and J lost 2 bases; unmatched junction nucleotides: 0. The CDR3 spells CASSTGGNYGYTF. The CDR3, as DNA: TGTGCCAGTAGTACAGGGGGCAACTATGGCTACACCTTC.

This clone was recorded a few times. The chain recombines TRBV29-1 with TRBJ1-2; tentative D call: TRBD1 (5 bases). The CDR3 loop spans 16 amino acids. The ends were cut back, 4 bases at V and 2 bases at J, with 20 bases in the middle. Germline lookup yields CDR1 SQVTM and CDR2 ANQGSEA. The CDR3 DNA sequence: TGCAGCGTTGTGGGGGGTCAGGGAACCTCGAACTATGGCTACACCTTC. Amino acids: CSVVGGQGTSNYGYTF.

The rearrangement joins TRBV4-1 to TRBJ2-3; D is perhaps TRBD2 (6 bases). The CDR3 totals 13 residues. Trimming took off 0 bases at V and 8 bases at J, with 9 bases between the two ends. Germline CDR1 reads MGHRA; CDR2 reads YSYEKL. CDR3 sequence (DNA): TGCGCCAGCAGCCAAGATGTGGGAGGTACGCAGTATTTT. Translation: CASSQDVGGTQYF.

This chain links TRBV4-3 with TRBJ2-1; possibly TRBD1 for D (6 bases). The CDR3 covers 14 residues. Trimming stripped 2 bases from V and 12 bases from J, with 17 bases between. CDR1 LGHNA and CDR2 YSLEER come from the germline V gene. The CDR3 region is CASSQKQGRNGQFF. The CDR3 DNA sequence: TGCGCCAGCAGCCAAAAACAGGGCCGTAACGGGCAGTTCTTC.

This chain joins TRBV7-6 and TRBJ2-5, with TRBD2 matching over 7 bases. The CDR3 loop spans 15 amino acids. Trimming took 0 bases from V and 5 from J; bases not matched to a gene: 6. Germline lookup yields CDR1 SGHVS and CDR2 FNYEAQ. CDR3 region: CASSLAGGRRETQYF. The CDR3 DNA follows: TGTGCCAGCAGCTTAGCGGGAGGGAGAAGGGAGACCCAGTACTTC.

The chain recombines TRBV5-8 with TRBJ1-5, with unresolved D. There are 13 residues in the CDR3. V was trimmed by 0 bases and J by 6 bases, leaving 7 bases between them. Germline CDR1 is SGHTS and CDR2 is YDEGEE. Here the CDR3 reads CASSLAVLQPQHF. The CDR3 region has the DNA TGTGCCAGCAGCTTGGCGGTTCTTCAGCCCCAGCATTTT.

This clone was counted only a few times. This chain joins TRBV6-6 and TRBJ2-1, with 7 bases fitting TRBD1. V trimming: 6 bases; J trimming: 12 bases; junction bases outside the gene matches: 17. CDR1 and CDR2 from the germline V gene are MNHNY and SVGAGI (reference sequence). The CDR3 has 15 amino acids. CDR3 in amino acids: CASRVDRDPTMRQFF. CDR3 sequence (DNA): TGTGCCAGCAGGGTCGACAGGGACCCTACAATGAGGCAGTTCTTC.

This chain connects TRBV4-1 to TRBJ1-2; 9 bases match TRBD1. V lost 0 bases, J lost 2 bases, and 4 bases stayed unmatched. The CDR3 extends over 16 amino acids. The germline V gene has CDR1 MGHRA and CDR2 YSYEKL. This CDR3 is CASSQEVTGGNYGYTF. The CDR3 region has the DNA TGCGCCAGCAGCCAAGAAGTGACAGGGGGAAACTATGGCTACACCTTC.

The chain recombines TRBV7-7 with TRBJ2-5; 10 nucleotides match TRBD2. V shed 3 bases, J shed 0 bases, and the junction held 1 base outside the gene matches. The CDR3 length is 15 residues. Per the germline V gene, CDR1 is SSHAT and CDR2 is FNYEAQ (reference sequence). The CDR3 spells CASSFGTSDQETQYF. In DNA form, the CDR3 reads TGTGCCAGCAGCTTCGGGACTAGCGACCAAGAGACCCAGTACTTC. The entire variable domain, with the rest obtained from reference TRBV7-7 and TRBJ2-5, is as follows: GAGVSQSPRYKVTKRGQDVTLRCDPISSHATLYWYQQALGQGPEFLTYFNYEAQPDKSGLPSDRFSAERPEGSISTLTIQRTEQRDSAMYRCASSFGTSDQETQYFGPGTRLLVL.

The chain carries TRBV4-1 and TRBJ1-1; the match to TRBD1 covers 8 bases. This CDR3 comprises 18 residues. The trim removed 3 bases at V and 1 base at J, leaving 13 bases unmatched. CDR1 is MGHRA, CDR2 YSYEKL, per germline. The CDR3 protein is CASSHADRESYRNTEAFF. The DNA of the CDR3 is TGCGCCAGCAGCCACGCGGACAGGGAAAGCTATAGGAACACTGAAGCTTTCTTT.

The genes are TRBV7-2 and TRBJ2-6; possibly TRBD2 for D (6 bases). CDR3 length: 19 residues. Germline V gene sequence: CDR1 SGHTA, CDR2 FQGNSA. Trimming left V 1 base short and J 0 bases short, with 16 bases between. CDR3 protein: CASSLVAGTLSSGANVLTF. The CDR3 region has the DNA TGTGCCAGCAGCTTAGTCGCGGGGACCTTGAGCTCTGGGGCCAACGTCCTGACTTTC.

The V gene is TRBV27, the J gene TRBJ1-5; weak D call: TRBD1 (5 bases). This CDR3 region has 14 residues. Trimming pared 3 bases from V and 3 bases from J, leaving 9 bases between. Germline assignment: CDR1 MNHEY and CDR2 SMNVEV (reference sequence). The CDR3 spells CASSLQGINQPQHF. The DNA of the CDR3 is TGTGCCAGCAGTTTGCAGGGCATCAATCAGCCCCAGCATTTT.

This rearrangement joins TRBV6-5 to TRBJ2-7, with TRBD2 matching over 7 bases. CDR1 and CDR2 (germline): MNHEY, SVGAGI. Unmatched junction bases numbered 4, after V lost 6 bases and J lost 2 bases. This CDR3 has 13 residues. CDR3 in amino acids: CASRGTNPYEQYF. The CDR3 nucleotides are TGTGCCAGCAGAGGGACTAATCCCTACGAGCAGTACTTC.

The rearrangement joins TRBV7-8 to TRBJ2-5; TRBD2 matches 7 bases. The CDR3 is 15 residues long. Germline values: CDR1 SGHVS, CDR2 FQNEAQ. The ends lost 5 bases at V and 3 bases at J; junction bases unmatched: 9. CDR3 in amino acids: CASSLGTNVKETQYF. The DNA for the CDR3 is TGTGCCAGCAGCCTCGGGACTAACGTAAAAGAGACCCAGTACTTC.

V gene TRBV30 combines with J gene TRBJ2-7, with D possibly matching TRBD2 (5 bases). The germline V gene has CDR1 GTSNPN and CDR2 SVGIG (reference sequence). Trimming left V 6 bases short and J 1 base short, with 13 bases between. This CDR3 spans 13 amino acids. For the CDR3, the DNA is TGTGCCTGCGCGGCGGGCGCTTCCTACGAGCAGTACTTC. Translated, it gives CACAAGASYEQYF.

This clone is a singleton in its sample. The sample contains more than one DNA sequence encoding this CDR3. The genes are TRBV29-1 and TRBJ1-4, with 9 bases lining up with TRBD1. The V segment lost 7 bases and the J segment 5 bases; nucleotides outside the gene matches: 2. Germline CDR1 and CDR2: SQVTM and ANQGSEA. The CDR3 is 12 amino acids. CDR3 loop: CSAGTGNEKLFF. In DNA, the CDR3 is TGCAGCGCTGGGACAGGGAATGAAAAACTGTTTTTT.

J is TRBJ2-1 and V is TRBV7-2; a weak D match, TRBD2 (6 bases). The germline V gene encodes CDR1 SGHTA and CDR2 FQGNSA. The CDR3 spans 15 residues. V was trimmed by 5 bases and J by 3 bases, leaving 14 bases between them. The CDR3 sequence: CASSGRAGSYNEQFF. The CDR3 bases are TGTGCCAGCAGCGGCCGTGCGGGGAGCTACAATGAGCAGTTCTTC.

This rearrangement joins TRBV7-3 to TRBJ1-1; D gene ambiguous. V was cut by 4 bases and J by 7 bases, with 7 bases left in between. The CDR3 extends over 11 amino acids. Germline-derived CDR1 and CDR2 are SGHTA and FQGTGA. The chain's CDR3 is CASSSTVEAFF. DNA for the CDR3: TGTGCCAGCAGCTCGACTGTTGAAGCTTTCTTT.

The CDR3 loop reads CAWSRSSGLSYEQYF. The CDR3 DNA is TGTGCCTGGAGTAGGTCTAGCGGGCTGTCCTACGAGCAGTACTTC. J is TRBJ2-7 and V is TRBV30, with 8 bases matching TRBD2. The CDR3 runs 15 residues. Trimming at V came to 2 bases and at J to 1 base, leaving 7 bases not matched to a gene. CDR1 and CDR2 (germline): GTSNPN, SVGIG (reference sequence). The full variable domain, its missing parts supplied by reference TRBV30 and TRBJ2-7, is SQTIHQWPATLVQPVGSPLSLECTVEGTSNPNLYWYRQAAGRGLQLLFYSVGIGQISSEVPQNLSASRPQDRQFILSSKKLLLSDSGFYLCAWSRSSGLSYEQYFGPGTRLTVT.

The rearrangement links TRBV10-3 to TRBJ1-2; 10 bases line up with TRBD1. From germline, CDR1 is ENHRY and CDR2 SYGVKD. Trimming cost V 8 bases and J 2 bases; bases outside gene matches: 8. This CDR3 region has 15 residues. Here the CDR3 DNA reads TGTGCCATCGGCGGACAGGGGGTAACAAACTATGGCTACACCTTC. As protein: CAIGGQGVTNYGYTF.

The rearrangement uses TRBV15 and TRBJ2-7; TRBD1 aligns across 8 bases. The V segment lost 5 bases and the J segment 5 bases; nucleotides outside the gene matches: 5. CDR1 LNHNV and CDR2 YYDKDF come from the germline V gene (reference sequence). This CDR3 is built from 13 residues. This CDR3 is CATSPQGAHEQYF. CDR3 coding DNA: TGTGCCACCAGCCCCCAGGGGGCTCACGAGCAGTACTTC.

The CDR3 DNA sequence: TGTGCCAGCAGCCCGGTTGGCAGGGTGGAGACCCAGTACTTC. Encoded protein: CASSPVGRVETQYF. V gene TRBV7-9 combines with J gene TRBJ2-5, with a possible D match to TRBD1 (5 bases). The CDR3 length is 14 residues. V dropped 5 bases and J dropped 5 bases, with 15 bases sitting between them. The germline V gene encodes CDR1 SEHNR and CDR2 FQNEAQ (reference sequence).

This clone has a handful of counts. The genes are TRBV7-9 and TRBJ2-5; 9 bases are shared with TRBD1. V lost 6 bases and J lost 3; bases outside the gene matches: 8. The CDR3 loop spans 15 amino acids. CDR1 and CDR2 from the germline V gene are SEHNR and FQNEAQ (reference sequence). CDR3 DNA sequence: TGTGCCAGCAGATCCACCGGGACAGGGAAAGAGACCCAGTACTTC. Its translation is CASRSTGTGKETQYF.

The chain couples TRBV6-6 to TRBJ2-7; weak D call: TRBD2 (6 bases). Deletions cut 6 bases from V and 6 bases from J, with 12 bases between. From germline, CDR1 is MNHNY and CDR2 SVGAGI (reference sequence). The CDR3 covers 12 residues. The CDR3 coding sequence is TGTGCCAGCAGATCGGGGGACTCCGAGCAGTACTTC. This translates into CASRSGDSEQYF.

The V gene is TRBV19, the J gene TRBJ2-1; 8 bases fit TRBD2. The length of the CDR3 is 15 residues. Germline V CDR1 and CDR2: LNHDA, SQIVND (reference sequence). The trim removed 7 bases at V and 1 base at J, leaving 6 bases unmatched. The CDR3 DNA reads TGTGCCAGTAATAGACGGGAGGGGTCCTACAATGAGCAGTTCTTC. This gives the protein CASNRREGSYNEQFF.

The rearrangement joins TRBV4-2 to TRBJ2-1; 9 bases line up with TRBD2. Germline V gene sequence: CDR1 LGHNA, CDR2 YNFKEQ. This CDR3 is 13 amino acids long. The ends lost 0 bases at V and 10 bases at J; junction bases unmatched: 1. The CDR3 bases are TGTGCCAGCAGCCAAGACCTAGCGGGAGAGCAGTTCTTC. This sequence encodes CASSQDLAGEQFF.

The chain employs TRBV28 and TRBJ2-1; 9 bases line up with TRBD1. This CDR3 contains 15 residues. The V gene's germline CDR1 is MDHEN and CDR2 SYDVKM. J was trimmed by 4 bases and V by 4 bases; bases with no gene match: 5. DNA of the CDR3: TGTGCCAGCAGTTCGCCCGGGACAGGGTACAATGAGCAGTTCTTC. It specifies CASSSPGTGYNEQFF.

For this clone: The junction differs from germline at one of its ends, possibly a read error. This chain connects TRBV5-7 to TRBJ2-7; D remains unclear. TRBV5-7 is known as an ORF, though its function is uncertain. CDR3 length equals 15 residues. This chain's CDR3 is CASSVVVHSSYERYF. Here the CDR3 DNA reads TGTGCCAGCAGCGTGGTAGTCCATAGCTCCTACGAGCGGTACTTC.